These 27 T cell receptor beta chains were all obtained from the same sample, sequenced in a study of T cells after yellow fever vaccination. TCRdb independently ran MiXCR on the 5' RACE reads; one entry per CDR3 protein. The sample yields a few hundred thousand distinct CDR3 sequences, roughly 6.1% seen once. Specimen: PBMCs, collected 5 days after the yellow fever booster vaccination. All receptors derive from a man aged 30-40 years who received the YFV17D yellow fever vaccine.

The chain combines TRBV12-3 or TRBV12-4 with TRBJ2-7; D gene unclear. The V end lost 3 bases, the J end lost 2 bases, and 11 bases lay between the germline ends. The CDR3 runs 14 residues. The CDR3 protein is CASSLRHKAYEQYF. CDR3 sequence (DNA): TGTGCCAGCAGTTTGAGGCACAAGGCCTACGAGCAGTACTTC.

The chain has TRBV10-3 and TRBJ2-7, with 10 bases fitting TRBD1. The CDR3 has 13 residues. CDR1 and CDR2 (germline): ENHRY, SYGVKD. With 3 bases clipped from V and 6 bases from J, the junction kept 2 bases outside the gene matches. CDR3 sequence (DNA): TGTGCCATCAGTGATGGGACAGGGGTCGAGCAGTACTTC. Its protein is CAISDGTGVEQYF.

This clonotype was seen repeatedly, ten times or more. V gene TRBV12-3 or TRBV12-4 combines with J gene TRBJ2-5; TRBD2 matches 7 bases. This CDR3 spans 16 amino acids. Unmatched junction bases numbered 14, after V lost 6 bases and J lost 4 bases. The CDR3: CASRSSGAGSGETQYF. DNA of the CDR3: TGTGCCAGCAGGTCAAGCGGGGCGGGTTCCGGAGAGACCCAGTACTTC.

Details on this clonotype: This may be a read error, as it is one base from a much larger clone. The J gene is TRBJ2-1, the V gene TRBV11-2; possibly TRBD2 for D (5 bases). In germline, CDR1 is SGHAT, CDR2 FQNNGV. There are 16 residues in the CDR3. CDR3 loop: CASSLGGFSSYNEQCF. Written as DNA, the CDR3 is TGTGCCAGCAGCTTAGGAGGGTTCAGCTCCTACAATGAGCAGTGCTTC.

The J gene is TRBJ2-5, the V gene TRBV24-1; D is unresolved. The V and J ends lost 4 bases and 6 bases respectively, with 11 bases between them. This CDR3 is 13 amino acids long. Germline CDR1 and CDR2: KGHDR and SFDVKD. The CDR3, as DNA: TGTGCCACCAGTGAAACATCGGGTCAGACCCAGTACTTC. Translated: CATSETSGQTQYF.

The chain joins TRBV6-5 to TRBJ2-7; 8 nucleotides line up with TRBD2. V dropped 4 bases and J dropped 2; count of bases not matched to a gene: 7. The CDR3 contains 15 residues. CDR1 is MNHEY and CDR2 is SVGAGI in the germline V gene. The DNA for the CDR3 is TGTGCCAGCAGTTCAAGTAGCGGGAACGCCTACGAGCAGTACTTC. Translation gives CASSSSSGNAYEQYF.

The chain uses TRBV29-1 and TRBJ2-3; D assignment may be TRBD1 or TRBD2 (5 bases each). Between the trimmed V and J ends, which lost 8 bases and 1 base, there was a span of 13 bases. Germline CDR1 is SQVTM and CDR2 is ANQGSEA. The length of the CDR3 is 13 residues. DNA of the CDR3: TGCAGCCACAACGTGGGGGGCACAGATACGCAGTATTTT. Translation gives CSHNVGGTDTQYF.

Ten or more counts support this clonotype. The chain recombines TRBV20-1 with TRBJ2-1; 10 nucleotides align to TRBD2. The CDR3 is made up of 20 amino acids. CDR1 DFQATT and CDR2 SNEGSKA come from the germline V gene (reference sequence). V gave up 1 base and J gave up 6 bases; unmatched junction bases: 21. CDR3 nucleotides: TGCAGTGCTAGAGCCCTCACGGACCTAGCGGGAGTGGTTACCCTCAATGAGCAGTTCTTC. Residues: CSARALTDLAGVVTLNEQFF.

The chain joins TRBV6-1 to TRBJ2-1; D not certain. In germline, CDR1 is MNHNS, CDR2 SASEGT. The CDR3 contains 15 residues. Trimming shortened V by 6 bases and J by 2 bases, and 14 bases separated the two germline ends. CDR3 nucleotide sequence: TGTGCCAGCAGCCTAACAACTTCGACCTACAATGAGCAGTTCTTC. It is translated as CASSLTTSTYNEQFF.

This clonotype was detected ten times or more. This chain joins TRBV7-2 and TRBJ2-5, with D possibly being TRBD2 (6 bases). Germline loops: CDR1 SGHTA, CDR2 FQGNSA. CDR3 length: 16 residues. V was trimmed by 5 bases and J by 8 bases, leaving 24 bases between them. The DNA for the CDR3 is TGTGCCAGCAGCAGACTCCCCGGGACTCGAGCGGGTACCCAGTACTTC. Translating gives CASSRLPGTRAGTQYF.

This clonotype was observed at least ten times. The J gene is TRBJ2-3, the V gene TRBV7-2; no firm D call. The CDR3 spans 13 residues. Germline CDR1 is SGHTA and CDR2 is FQGNSA. Trimming took off 0 bases at V and 13 bases at J, with 14 bases between the two ends. CDR3 DNA sequence: TGTGCCAGCAGCTTAGCCCGGTCCCTTATAAAGTATTTT. Amino acids: CASSLARSLIKYF.

V usage is TRBV7-6 and J usage is TRBJ1-1, with D maybe TRBD1 (6 bases). V lost 3 bases and J lost 4, with 18 bases in between. Germline V gene data show CDR1 as SGHVS and CDR2 as FNYEAQ. The CDR3 extends over 16 amino acids. Here the CDR3 DNA reads TGTGCCAGCAGCTTCAACGGCGGGGGCGCCGCCACTGAAGCTTTCTTT. Its translation is CASSFNGGGAATEAFF.

This clonotype was picked up a small number of times. This chain uses TRBV6-2 or TRBV6-3 with TRBJ1-2; unclear D gene. Trimming removed 7 bases at V and 4 bases at J, with 7 bases between. Germline CDR1 and CDR2: MNHEY and SVGEGT. This CDR3 contains 11 residues. The CDR3 DNA sequence: TGTGCCAGCACCAACAGCTATGGCTACACCTTC. As protein: CASTNSYGYTF.

In this sample, this clonotype turned up many times. The genes are TRBV7-2 and TRBJ2-7; 11 bases line up with TRBD2. Germline CDR1 and CDR2: SGHTA and FQGNSA. The CDR3 extends over 16 amino acids. V lost 0 bases, J lost 2 bases, and 3 bases stayed unmatched. The CDR3 here is CASSLAVAGGPYEQYF. The CDR3 nucleotides are TGTGCCAGCAGCTTAGCGGTAGCGGGAGGGCCCTACGAGCAGTACTTC.

This clonotype was detected a few times. The V and J genes are TRBV28 and TRBJ1-3; TRBD1 matches at 8 bases. The trim removed 6 bases at V and 7 bases at J, leaving 8 bases unmatched. The CDR3 consists of 14 residues. Germline V gives CDR1 MDHEN, CDR2 SYDVKM. CDR3 loop: CASSSGQGYNTIYF. For the CDR3, the DNA is TGTGCCAGCAGCTCCGGACAGGGATACAACACCATATATTTT.

This clonotype was seen repeatedly, ten times or more. This rearrangement joins TRBV5-1 to TRBJ2-5; 8 positions agree with TRBD2. V lost 1 base to trimming and J lost 5 bases; unmatched junction nucleotides: 4. This CDR3 is 14 amino acids long. Germline CDR1 is SGHRS and CDR2 is YFSETQ. CDR3 protein: CASSLSAGGETQYF. DNA of the CDR3: TGCGCCAGCAGCTTGAGTGCGGGAGGTGAGACCCAGTACTTC. The full variable domain, in which reference TRBV5-1 and TRBJ2-5 provide the parts outside the CDR3, is KAGVTQTPRYLIKTRGQQVTLSCSPISGHRSVSWYQQTPGQGLQFLFEYFSETQRNKGNFPGRFSGRQFSNSRSEMNVSTLELGDSALYLCASSLSAGGETQYFGPGTRLLVL.

The CDR3 region has the DNA TGTGCCAGCAGGGCTTTACGGAGTCCGGGACTAGCGGGAGAAAGGTCGGGCAATGAGCAGTTCTTC. This sequence encodes CASRALRSPGLAGERSGNEQFF. The rearrangement links TRBV6-2 or TRBV6-3 to TRBJ2-1; 14 nucleotides match TRBD2. This CDR3 has 22 amino acids. Germline-derived CDR1 and CDR2 are MNHEY and SVGEGT. After removal of 6 bases from V and 6 bases from J, the junction contained 25 bases not matched to a gene.

In its sample, this clonotype was seen many times. This sequence joins TRBV7-2 and TRBJ2-7; D is ambiguous. The CDR3 has 14 amino acids. The germline V gene encodes CDR1 SGHTA and CDR2 FQGNSA. V was trimmed by 1 base and J by 6 bases, leaving 13 bases between them. The CDR3 is CASSLGVGRSEQYF. The DNA of the CDR3 is TGTGCCAGCAGCTTAGGGGTTGGGCGTAGCGAGCAGTACTTC.

This clonotype has a count of ten or more. The chain links TRBV5-5 to TRBJ2-1; 7 bases align to TRBD2. The V segment lost 4 bases and the J segment 1 base; nucleotides outside the gene matches: 5. Germline V gene lookup returns CDR1 SGHKS and CDR2 YYEKEE (reference sequence). The CDR3 has 15 amino acids. The CDR3 DNA is TGTGCCAGCAGCCTAGCGGCCCTATCCTACAATGAGCAGTTCTTC. Translating it yields CASSLAALSYNEQFF.

J is TRBJ2-7 and V is TRBV12-3 or TRBV12-4; 11 bases are shared with TRBD2. CDR3 length: 15 residues. Trimming took 6 bases from V and 6 from J; bases not matched to a gene: 10. The CDR3, as DNA: TGTGCCAGCAGCCGACCTGGGACTAGCGGTCGCGAGCAGTACTTC. Residues: CASSRPGTSGREQYF.

J is TRBJ2-1 and V is TRBV29-1; D is tentatively TRBD1 or TRBD2 (7 bases each). Trimming cost V 7 bases and J 6 bases, with 19 bases left between them. This CDR3 is built from 14 residues. Germline values: CDR1 SQVTM, CDR2 ANQGSEA. The CDR3 sequence: CSGRQGGRGNEQFF. The DNA of the CDR3 is TGCAGCGGGCGACAGGGAGGGAGAGGCAATGAGCAGTTCTTC.

The V gene is TRBV4-3, the J gene TRBJ1-5; tentatively, D is TRBD1 (5 bases). V was shortened by 3 bases and J by 10 bases, with 13 bases between the two germline ends. The length of the CDR3 is 13 residues. The germline gives CDR1 LGHNA, CDR2 YSLEER. The CDR3: CASSQSTGGPQHF. CDR3 sequence (DNA): TGCGCCAGCAGCCAGTCAACAGGCGGCCCCCAGCATTTT.

This chain joins TRBV5-4 and TRBJ2-1; 12 nucleotides agree with TRBD2. Trimming removed 5 bases from V and 8 bases from J; junction bases left unmatched: 5. Per germline, CDR1 SGHNT and CDR2 YYREEE (reference sequence). The CDR3 runs to 14 residues. Here the CDR3 DNA reads TGTGCCAGCAGTCCTAGCGGGGGGGCGGATGAGCAGTTCTTC. It is translated as CASSPSGGADEQFF.

V gene TRBV15 combines with J gene TRBJ2-5; the match to TRBD1 covers 7 bases. The ends lost 5 bases at V and 5 bases at J; junction bases unmatched: 14. The CDR3 is 16 residues long. Germline CDR1 is LNHNV and CDR2 is YYDKDF (reference sequence). The CDR3 nucleotides are TGTGCCACCAGCTACCGCAGGGGGTCCAAGGGGGAGACCCAGTACTTC. Translation: CATSYRRGSKGETQYF.

This chain uses TRBV7-9 with TRBJ2-7, with TRBD2 matching over 14 bases. This CDR3 region has 17 residues. With 1 base clipped from V and 3 bases from J, the junction kept 5 bases outside the gene matches. Per the germline V gene, CDR1 is SEHNR and CDR2 is FQNEAQ (reference sequence). The CDR3 reads CASSLGGGLAGVYEQYF. In nucleotides, the CDR3 is TGTGCCAGCAGCTTAGGAGGGGGACTAGCGGGAGTCTACGAGCAGTACTTC.

This clonotype was counted at least ten times. The J gene is TRBJ2-7, the V gene TRBV7-2, with unresolved D. The CDR3 is 11 residues long. V was cut by 3 bases and J by 4 bases, with 4 bases left in between. CDR1 and CDR2 from the germline V gene are SGHTA and FQGNSA. The CDR3, as DNA: TGTGCCAGCAGCTTTCAATACGAGCAGTACTTC. Protein sequence: CASSFQYEQYF.

Details on this clonotype: Being one base from a much bigger clone, this may be a read error. The chain has TRBV7-2 and TRBJ2-7; maybe TRBD2 (5 bases). This CDR3 spans 16 amino acids. Germline values: CDR1 SGHTA, CDR2 FQGNSA. Trimming removed 4 bases from V and 0 bases from J, with 16 bases in between. CDR3 sequence (DNA): TGTGCCAGCAGCTCCCGCGTGACTGGGAGCTCCTACGAGCAGTACTTC. Its translation is CASSSRVTGSSYEQYF.